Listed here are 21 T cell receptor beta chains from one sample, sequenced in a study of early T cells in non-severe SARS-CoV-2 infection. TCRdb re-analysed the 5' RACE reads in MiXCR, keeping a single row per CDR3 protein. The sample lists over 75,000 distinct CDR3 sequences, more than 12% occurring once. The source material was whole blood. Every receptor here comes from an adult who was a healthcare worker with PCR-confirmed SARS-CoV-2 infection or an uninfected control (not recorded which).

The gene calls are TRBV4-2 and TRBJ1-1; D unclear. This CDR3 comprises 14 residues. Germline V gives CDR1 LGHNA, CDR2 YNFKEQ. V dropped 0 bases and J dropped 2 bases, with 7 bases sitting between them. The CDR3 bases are TGTGCCAGCAGCCAAGAATACGGTAACACTGAAGCTTTCTTT. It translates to CASSQEYGNTEAFF.

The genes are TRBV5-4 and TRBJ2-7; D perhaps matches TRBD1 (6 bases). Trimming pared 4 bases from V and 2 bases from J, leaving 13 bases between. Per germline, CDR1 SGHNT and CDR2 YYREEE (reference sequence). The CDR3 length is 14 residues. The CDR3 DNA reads TGTGCCAGCAGCACCGGGACAAAAACCTACGAGCAGTACTTC. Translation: CASSTGTKTYEQYF.

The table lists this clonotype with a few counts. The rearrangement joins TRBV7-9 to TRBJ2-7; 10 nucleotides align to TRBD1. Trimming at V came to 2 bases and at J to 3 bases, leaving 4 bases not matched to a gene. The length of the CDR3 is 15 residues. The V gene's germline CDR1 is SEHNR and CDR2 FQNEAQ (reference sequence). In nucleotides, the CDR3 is TGTGCCAGCAGCTTAAAGGGACAGGGGTACTACGAGCAGTACTTC. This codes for CASSLKGQGYYEQYF.

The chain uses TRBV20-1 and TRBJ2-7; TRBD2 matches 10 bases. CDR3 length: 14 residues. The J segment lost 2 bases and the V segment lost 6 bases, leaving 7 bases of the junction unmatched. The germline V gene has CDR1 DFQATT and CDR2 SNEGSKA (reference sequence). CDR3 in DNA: TGCAGTGCGGGTCCGGGACTAGCGACCTACGAGCAGTACTTC. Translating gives CSAGPGLATYEQYF.

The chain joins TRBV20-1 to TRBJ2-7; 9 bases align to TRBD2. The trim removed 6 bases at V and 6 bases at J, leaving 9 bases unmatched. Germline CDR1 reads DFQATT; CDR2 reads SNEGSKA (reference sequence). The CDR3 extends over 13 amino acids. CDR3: CSAAVSGSSEQYF. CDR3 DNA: TGCAGTGCAGCAGTTAGCGGGAGTAGCGAGCAGTACTTC.

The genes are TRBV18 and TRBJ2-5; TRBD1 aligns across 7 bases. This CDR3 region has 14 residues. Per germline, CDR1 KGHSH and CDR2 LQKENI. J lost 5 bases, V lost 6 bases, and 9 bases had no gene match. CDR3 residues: CASSANRGSETQYF. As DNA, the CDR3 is TGTGCCAGCTCCGCAAACAGGGGTAGCGAGACCCAGTACTTC. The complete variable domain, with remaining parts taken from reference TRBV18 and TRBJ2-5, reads NAGVMQNPRHLVRRRGQEARLRCSPMKGHSHVYWYRQLPEEGLKFMVYLQKENIIDESGMPKERFSAEFPKEGPSILRIQQVVRGDSAAYFCASSANRGSETQYFGPGTRLLVL.

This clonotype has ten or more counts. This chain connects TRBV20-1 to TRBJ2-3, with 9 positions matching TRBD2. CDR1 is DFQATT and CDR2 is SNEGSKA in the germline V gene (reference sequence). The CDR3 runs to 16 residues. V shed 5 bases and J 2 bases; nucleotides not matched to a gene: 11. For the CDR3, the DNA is TGCAGTGCTCCGACAGTGACTAGCGGATACACAGATACGCAGTATTTT. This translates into CSAPTVTSGYTDTQYF.

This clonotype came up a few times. As DNA, the CDR3 is TGTGCCAGCAGTGAGCGGGAGGGCCGGAACTACAATGAGCAGTTCTTC. It is translated as CASSEREGRNYNEQFF. V gene TRBV6-2 or TRBV6-3 combines with J gene TRBJ2-1, with 10 bases identical to TRBD2. V was pared by 5 bases and J by 3 bases, with 7 bases of the junction left unmatched. The CDR3 runs 16 residues. Per the germline V gene, CDR1 is MNHEY and CDR2 is SVGEGT.

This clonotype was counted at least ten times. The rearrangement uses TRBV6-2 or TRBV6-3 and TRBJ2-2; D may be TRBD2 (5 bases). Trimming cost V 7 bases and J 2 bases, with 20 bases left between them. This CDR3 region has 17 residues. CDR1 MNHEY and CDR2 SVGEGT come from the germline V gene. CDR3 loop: CASKLPLSTGNTGELFF. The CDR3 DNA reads TGTGCCAGCAAACTTCCCCTCTCGACGGGAAACACCGGGGAGCTGTTTTTT.

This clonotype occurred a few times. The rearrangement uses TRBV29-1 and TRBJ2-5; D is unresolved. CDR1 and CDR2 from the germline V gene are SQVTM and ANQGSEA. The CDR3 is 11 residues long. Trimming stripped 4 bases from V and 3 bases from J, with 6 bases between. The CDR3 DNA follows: TGCAGCGTTGGAAATGAAGAGACCCAGTACTTC. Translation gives CSVGNEETQYF. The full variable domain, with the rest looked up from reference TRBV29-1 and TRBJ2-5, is SAVISQKPSRDICQRGTSLTIQCQVDSQVTMMFWYRQQPGQSLTLIATANQGSEATYESGFVIDKFPISRPNLTFSTLTVSNMSPEDSSIYLCSVGNEETQYFGPGTRLLVL.

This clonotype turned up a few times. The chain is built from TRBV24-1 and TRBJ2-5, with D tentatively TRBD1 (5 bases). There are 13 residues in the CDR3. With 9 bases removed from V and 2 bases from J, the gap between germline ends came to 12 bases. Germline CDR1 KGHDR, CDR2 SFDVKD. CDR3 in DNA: TGTGCCACCTCTGACAGCCATCAAGAGACCCAGTACTTC. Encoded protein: CATSDSHQETQYF.

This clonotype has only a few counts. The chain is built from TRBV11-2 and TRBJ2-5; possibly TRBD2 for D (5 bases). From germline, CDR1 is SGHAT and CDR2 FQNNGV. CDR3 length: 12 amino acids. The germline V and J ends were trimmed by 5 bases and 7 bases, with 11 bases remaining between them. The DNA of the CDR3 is TGTGCCAGCAGCCCCCGTGAGGGGACCCAGTACTTC. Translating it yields CASSPREGTQYF.

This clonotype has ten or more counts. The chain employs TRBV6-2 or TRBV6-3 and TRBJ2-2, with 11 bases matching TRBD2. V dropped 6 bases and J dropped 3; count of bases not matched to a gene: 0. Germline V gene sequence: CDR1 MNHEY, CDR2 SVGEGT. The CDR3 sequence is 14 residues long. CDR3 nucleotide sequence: TGTGCCAGCAGGGGACTAGCGGACACCGGGGAGCTGTTTTTT. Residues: CASRGLADTGELFF.

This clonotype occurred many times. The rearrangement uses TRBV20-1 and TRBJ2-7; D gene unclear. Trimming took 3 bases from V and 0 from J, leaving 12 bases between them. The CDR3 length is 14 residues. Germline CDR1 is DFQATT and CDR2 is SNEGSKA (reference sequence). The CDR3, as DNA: TGCAGTGCTAGGCCTCCGGGTAGCTCCTACGAGCAGTACTTC. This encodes CSARPPGSSYEQYF.

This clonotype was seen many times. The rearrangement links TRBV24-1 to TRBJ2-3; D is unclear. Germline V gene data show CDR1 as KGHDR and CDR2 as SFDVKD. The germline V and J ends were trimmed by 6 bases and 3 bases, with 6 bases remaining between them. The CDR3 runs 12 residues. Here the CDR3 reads CATSLGTDTQYF. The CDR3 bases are TGTGCCACCAGTCTGGGGACAGATACGCAGTATTTT.

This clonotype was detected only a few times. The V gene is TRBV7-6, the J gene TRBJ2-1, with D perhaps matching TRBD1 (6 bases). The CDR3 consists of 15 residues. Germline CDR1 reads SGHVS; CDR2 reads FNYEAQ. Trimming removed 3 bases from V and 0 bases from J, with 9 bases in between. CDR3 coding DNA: TGTGCCAGCAGCTTCGAAGGGGGCTCCTACAATGAGCAGTTCTTC. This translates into CASSFEGGSYNEQFF.

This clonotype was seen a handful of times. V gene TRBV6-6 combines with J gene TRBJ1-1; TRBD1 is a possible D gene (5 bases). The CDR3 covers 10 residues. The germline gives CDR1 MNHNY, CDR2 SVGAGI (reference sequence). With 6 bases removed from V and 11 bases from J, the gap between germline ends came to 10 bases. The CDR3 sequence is CASRQGDAFF. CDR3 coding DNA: TGTGCCAGCAGGCAGGGTGATGCTTTCTTT.

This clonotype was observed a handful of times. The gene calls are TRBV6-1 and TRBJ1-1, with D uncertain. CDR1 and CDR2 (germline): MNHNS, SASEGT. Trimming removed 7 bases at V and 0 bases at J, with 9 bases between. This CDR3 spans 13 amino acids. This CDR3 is CASKGRMNTEAFF. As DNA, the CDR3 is TGTGCCAGCAAGGGCAGGATGAACACTGAAGCTTTCTTT.

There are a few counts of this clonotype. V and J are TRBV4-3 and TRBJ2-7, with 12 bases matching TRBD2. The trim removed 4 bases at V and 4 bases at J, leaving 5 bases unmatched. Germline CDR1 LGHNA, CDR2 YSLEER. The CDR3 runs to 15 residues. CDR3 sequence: CASSPRGLAGYEQYF. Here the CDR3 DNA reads TGCGCCAGCAGCCCTCGCGGACTAGCGGGATACGAGCAGTACTTC.

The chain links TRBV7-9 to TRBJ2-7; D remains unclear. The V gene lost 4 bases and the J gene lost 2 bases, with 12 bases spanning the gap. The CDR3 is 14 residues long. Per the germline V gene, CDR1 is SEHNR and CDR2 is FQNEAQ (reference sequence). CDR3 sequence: CASSWGRHPYEQYF. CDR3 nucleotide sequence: TGTGCCAGCAGCTGGGGTCGGCACCCCTACGAGCAGTACTTC.

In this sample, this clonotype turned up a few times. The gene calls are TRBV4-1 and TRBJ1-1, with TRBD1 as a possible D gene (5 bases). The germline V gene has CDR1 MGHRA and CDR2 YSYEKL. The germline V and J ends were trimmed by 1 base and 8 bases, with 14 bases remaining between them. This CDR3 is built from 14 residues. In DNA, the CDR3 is TGCGCCAGCAGCCAAGCCCGGGACGCCCGAGAAGCTTTCTTT. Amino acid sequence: CASSQARDAREAFF.